Listed below are T cell receptor beta chains from one sample, sequenced in a study of blood T cells in healthy people across ages. TCRdb reprocessed the 5' RACE reads with MiXCR, giving one entry per CDR3 protein. The sample consists of 630,000 or so distinct CDR3 sequences, roughly 30% of them appearing once. The source material was blood. The receptors were gathered from a woman older than 75 in good health. Both conserved end residues are part of each CDR3. A D gene is named only where the DNA matches it firmly. Where a row states a size, it is once, few, many or the class of an expanded clone; other rows omit it.

v_gene	j_gene	len	d_gene	abundance	CDR3aa	CDR3nt
TRBV5-6	TRBJ1-1	15	NA	NA	CASSGRRGIGTEAFF	TGTGCCAGCAGCGGACGGAGGGGTATCGGGACTGAAGCTTTCTTT
TRBV5-1	TRBJ1-4	14	NA	NA	CASSQTVTNEKLFF	TGCGCCAGCAGCCAGACAGTTACTAATGAAAAACTGTTTTTT
TRBV7-3	TRBJ2-1	14	TRBD2	many	CASSLAGGRLEQFF	TGTGCCAGCAGCTTGGCGGGGGGCCGCCTTGAGCAGTTCTTC
TRBV20-1	TRBJ1-4	13	NA	few	CSAISPWSEKLFF	TGCAGTGCTATTTCCCCTTGGAGTGAAAAACTGTTTTTT
TRBV20-1	TRBJ2-1	15	TRBD1	many	CSATTGQGSLYEQFF	TGCAGTGCTACAACGGGACAGGGGTCTTTATATGAGCAGTTCTTC
TRBV5-5	TRBJ2-5	16	NA	NA	CASSQHFVGDEETQYF	TGTGCCAGCAGCCAACACTTTGTGGGGGATGAAGAGACCCAGTACTTC
TRBV6-6	TRBJ2-4	13	TRBD1	NA	CASSSSGQGEQYF	TGTGCCAGCAGCTCGTCGGGACAGGGTGAGCAGTACTTC
TRBV10-3	TRBJ1-1	16	NA	many	CAISESSGRANTEAFF	TGTGCCATCAGTGAGTCTTCGGGCAGGGCGAACACTGAAGCTTTCTTT
TRBV20-1	TRBJ2-7	16	TRBD2	NA	CSARDRKVAGAYEQYF	TGCAGTGCTAGAGATCGGAAAGTAGCGGGGGCCTACGAGCAGTACTTC
TRBV9	TRBJ2-2	14	NA	few	CASSVGSSTGELFF	TGTGCCAGCAGCGTAGGGTCGAGCACCGGGGAGCTGTTTTTT
TRBV7-3	TRBJ2-1	12	NA	NA	CASSIGGNEQFF	TGTGCCAGCAGCATCGGCGGGAATGAGCAGTTCTTC
TRBV7-2	TRBJ2-5	15	NA	NA	CASSSTAGLAETQYF	TGTGCCAGCAGCTCCACCGCGGGGCTAGCTGAGACCCAGTACTTC
TRBV4-3	TRBJ2-3	19	NA	NA	CASSQDLSINGGSTDTQYF	TGCGCCAGCAGCCAAGATCTCAGTATTAACGGGGGAAGCACAGATACGCAGTATTTT
TRBV20-1	TRBJ1-2	12	NA	few	CSARDHVGGYTF	TGCAGTGCTAGAGATCATGTGGGCGGCTACACCTTC
TRBV5-1	TRBJ2-7	13	NA	many	CASRTETTYEQYF	TGCGCCAGCAGGACAGAAACCACCTACGAGCAGTACTTC
TRBV7-8	TRBJ2-7	13	NA	many	CASSLGADYEQYF	TGTGCCAGCAGCTTAGGGGCCGACTACGAGCAGTACTTC
TRBV15	TRBJ2-7	13	NA	many	CATTFAPQREQYF	TGTGCCACCACTTTCGCCCCACAGCGCGAGCAGTACTTC
TRBV6-2/TRBV6-3	TRBJ1-5	15	TRBD1	many	CASRGTEHSNQPQHF	TGTGCCAGCAGGGGGACAGAGCATAGCAATCAGCCCCAGCATTTT
TRBV6-2/TRBV6-3	TRBJ1-2	14	NA	many	CASSLRGVLYGYTF	TGTGCCAGCAGTTTGCGGGGGGTTCTCTATGGCTACACCTTC
TRBV20-1	TRBJ1-2	18	TRBD1	many	CSAREPWDRPMANYGYTF	TGCAGTGCTAGAGAGCCGTGGGACAGGCCCATGGCTAACTATGGCTACACCTTC
TRBV7-3	TRBJ2-7	13	NA	NA	CASSYRNSNEQYF	TGTGCCAGCAGCTATCGGAACTCCAATGAGCAGTACTTC
TRBV9	TRBJ2-7	14	TRBD2	many	CASSVTSGGDEQYF	TGTGCCAGCAGCGTTACTAGCGGTGGGGACGAGCAGTACTTC
TRBV28	TRBJ1-1	12	NA	few	CASSLGRFDAFF	TGTGCCAGCAGTTTAGGACGGTTTGACGCTTTCTTT
TRBV12-3/TRBV12-4	TRBJ2-5	16	TRBD2	many	CASSPYSGGRQETQYF	TGTGCCAGCAGTCCGTATAGCGGGGGGCGACAAGAGACCCAGTACTTC
TRBV10-2	TRBJ1-4	12	NA	many	CASKGMHEKLFF	TGCGCCAGTAAGGGTATGCATGAAAAACTGTTTTTT
TRBV25-1	TRBJ1-1	14	TRBD1	NA	CASGKSGTGVSAFF	TGTGCCAGCGGCAAATCCGGGACAGGGGTCTCGGCTTTCTTT
TRBV20-1	TRBJ2-3	16	TRBD2	NA	CSASDGLAPTRDTQYF	TGCAGTGCTAGCGATGGACTAGCGCCGACCAGGGATACGCAGTATTTT
TRBV20-1	TRBJ2-1	16	TRBD1	many	CSARDLRQGAYNEQFF	TGCAGTGCTAGAGATCTTCGCCAGGGGGCCTACAATGAGCAGTTCTTC
TRBV29-1	TRBJ2-3	13	NA	NA	CSVEVGVTDTQYF	TGCAGCGTTGAAGTCGGGGTCACAGATACGCAGTATTTT